This section outlines one T cell receptor (beta chain) sequence together with its context. The antigen remains undetermined. These data originate in a study of T cell responses to AZD1222 COVID-19 vaccine. In the study overall: Combined were second doses at about 4 or about 12 weeks. Study-level results: Donors, mostly white British, included more females; clonal diversity was possibly underestimated.

CDR3 length: 15 residues. CDR1 is LNHDA, CDR2 SQIVND, per germline (reference sequence). V trimming: 7 bases; J trimming: 2 bases; junction bases outside the gene matches: 3. The table came from immunoSEQ multiplex PCR; TCRdb's copy has only in-frame clones and leaves some out. The table shows some 50,000 clones, with around 85% occurring only once. The clonotype originates from an adult in good health. The sample here was peripheral blood, taken on day 0 of AZD1222 vaccination. V usage is TRBV19 and J usage is TRBJ2-1; 12 bases line up with TRBD2. This chain's CDR3 is CASKTSGSTYNEQFF. The CDR3 DNA follows: TGTGCCAGTAAGACTAGCGGGAGTACCTACAATGAGCAGTTCTTC.